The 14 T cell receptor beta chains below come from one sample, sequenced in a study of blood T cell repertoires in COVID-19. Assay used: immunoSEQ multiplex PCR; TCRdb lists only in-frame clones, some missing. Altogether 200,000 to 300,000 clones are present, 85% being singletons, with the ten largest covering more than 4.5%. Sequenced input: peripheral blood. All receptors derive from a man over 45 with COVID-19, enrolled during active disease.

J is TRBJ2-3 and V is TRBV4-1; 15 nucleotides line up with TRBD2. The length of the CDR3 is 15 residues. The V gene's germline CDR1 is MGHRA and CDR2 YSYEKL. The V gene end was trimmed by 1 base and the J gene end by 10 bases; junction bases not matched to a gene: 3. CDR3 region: CASSQGTSGGAAQYF. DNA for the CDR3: TGCGCCAGCAGCCAAGGGACTAGCGGGGGGGCCGCGCAGTATTTT.

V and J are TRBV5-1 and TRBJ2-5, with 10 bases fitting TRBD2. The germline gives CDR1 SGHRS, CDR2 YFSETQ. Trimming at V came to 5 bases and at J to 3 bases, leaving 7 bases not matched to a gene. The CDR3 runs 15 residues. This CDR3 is CASSPTGTSEETQYF. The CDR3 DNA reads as TGCGCCAGCAGTCCGACCGGGACTAGCGAAGAGACCCAGTACTTC.

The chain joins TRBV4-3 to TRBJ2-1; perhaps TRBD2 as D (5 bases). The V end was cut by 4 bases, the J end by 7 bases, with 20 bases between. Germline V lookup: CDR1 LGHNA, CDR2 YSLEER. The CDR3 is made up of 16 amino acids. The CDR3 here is CASSPTSVKGGNEQFF. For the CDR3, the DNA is TGCGCCAGCAGCCCGACGAGCGTCAAAGGAGGAAATGAGCAGTTCTTC.

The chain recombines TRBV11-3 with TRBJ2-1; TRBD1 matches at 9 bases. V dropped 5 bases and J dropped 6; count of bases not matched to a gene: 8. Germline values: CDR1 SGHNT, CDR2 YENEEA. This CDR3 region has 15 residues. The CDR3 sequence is CASSIGVTGGNEQFF. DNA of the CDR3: TGTGCCAGCAGCATAGGCGTGACAGGGGGCAATGAGCAGTTCTTC.

The CDR3 spells CASRQGASTGELFF. The CDR3 nucleotides read TGCGCCAGCAGACAGGGGGCGAGCACCGGGGAGCTGTTTTTT. The V call is TRBV5-1, the J call TRBJ2-2; 9 bases agree with TRBD1. The junction had 3 bases not matched to a gene; V was cut back by 5 bases and J by 4 bases. This CDR3 spans 14 amino acids. Germline CDR1 SGHRS, CDR2 YFSETQ.

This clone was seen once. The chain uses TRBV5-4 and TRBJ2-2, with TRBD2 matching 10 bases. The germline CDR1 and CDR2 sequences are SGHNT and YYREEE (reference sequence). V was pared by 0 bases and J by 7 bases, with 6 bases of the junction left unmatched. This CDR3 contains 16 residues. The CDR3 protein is CASSLDSSGGGGELFF. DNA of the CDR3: TGTGCCAGCAGCTTGGACTCTAGCGGGGGTGGCGGGGAGCTGTTTTTT.

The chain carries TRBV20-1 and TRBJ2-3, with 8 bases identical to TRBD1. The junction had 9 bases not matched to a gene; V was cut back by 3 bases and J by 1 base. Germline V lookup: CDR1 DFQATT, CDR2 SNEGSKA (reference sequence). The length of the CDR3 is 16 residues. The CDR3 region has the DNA TGCAGTGCTAGTGGGACAGGTCTACCTCGCACAGATACGCAGTATTTT. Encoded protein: CSASGTGLPRTDTQYF.

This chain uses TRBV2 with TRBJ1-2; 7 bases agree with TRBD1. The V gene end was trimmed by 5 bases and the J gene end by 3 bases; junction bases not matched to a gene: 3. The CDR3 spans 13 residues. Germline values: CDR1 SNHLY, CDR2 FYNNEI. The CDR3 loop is CASSLDRYYGYTF. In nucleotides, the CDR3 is TGTGCCAGCAGTCTGGACAGGTACTATGGCTACACCTTC.

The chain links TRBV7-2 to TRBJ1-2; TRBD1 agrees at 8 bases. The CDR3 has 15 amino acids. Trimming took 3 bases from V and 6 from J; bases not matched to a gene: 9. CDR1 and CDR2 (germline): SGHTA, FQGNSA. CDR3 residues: CASSFIGQGSDGYTF. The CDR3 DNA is TGTGCCAGCAGCTTTATCGGACAGGGCAGCGATGGCTACACCTTC.

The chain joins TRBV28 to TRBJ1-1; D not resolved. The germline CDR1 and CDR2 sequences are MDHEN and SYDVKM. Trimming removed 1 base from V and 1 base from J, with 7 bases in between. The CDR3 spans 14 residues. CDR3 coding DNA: TGTGCCAGCAGTTTATCTGGCGGGAACACTGAAGCTTTCTTT. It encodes CASSLSGGNTEAFF.

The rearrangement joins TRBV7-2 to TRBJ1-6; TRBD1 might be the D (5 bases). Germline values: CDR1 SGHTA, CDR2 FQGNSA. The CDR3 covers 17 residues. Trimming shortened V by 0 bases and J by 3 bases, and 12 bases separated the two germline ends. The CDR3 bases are TGTGCCAGCAGCTTAGCGTGGCAGGGTGGCTATAATTCACCCCTCCACTTT. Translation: CASSLAWQGGYNSPLHF.

The CDR3 DNA follows: TGTGCCAGCAGCCCCCGGGGTTTTGGGGAGCTGTTTTTT. Protein product: CASSPRGFGELFF. The rearrangement uses TRBV12-3 or TRBV12-4 and TRBJ2-2; perhaps TRBD2 as D (5 bases). The CDR3 has 13 residues. Trimming pared 6 bases from V and 8 bases from J, leaving 13 bases between.

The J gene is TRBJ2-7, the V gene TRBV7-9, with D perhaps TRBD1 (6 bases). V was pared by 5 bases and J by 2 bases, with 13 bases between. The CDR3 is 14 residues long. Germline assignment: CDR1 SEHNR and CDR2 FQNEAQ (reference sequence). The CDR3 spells CASSVSGHPYEQYF. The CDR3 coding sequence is TGTGCCAGCAGCGTATCGGGACACCCCTACGAGCAGTACTTC.

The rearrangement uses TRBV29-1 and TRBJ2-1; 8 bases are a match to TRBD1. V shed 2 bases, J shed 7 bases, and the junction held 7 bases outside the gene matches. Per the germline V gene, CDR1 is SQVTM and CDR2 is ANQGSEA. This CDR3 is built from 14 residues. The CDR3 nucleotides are TGCAGCGTTGAATGGGACAGGTATGGTAATGAGCAGTTCTTC. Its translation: CSVEWDRYGNEQFF.